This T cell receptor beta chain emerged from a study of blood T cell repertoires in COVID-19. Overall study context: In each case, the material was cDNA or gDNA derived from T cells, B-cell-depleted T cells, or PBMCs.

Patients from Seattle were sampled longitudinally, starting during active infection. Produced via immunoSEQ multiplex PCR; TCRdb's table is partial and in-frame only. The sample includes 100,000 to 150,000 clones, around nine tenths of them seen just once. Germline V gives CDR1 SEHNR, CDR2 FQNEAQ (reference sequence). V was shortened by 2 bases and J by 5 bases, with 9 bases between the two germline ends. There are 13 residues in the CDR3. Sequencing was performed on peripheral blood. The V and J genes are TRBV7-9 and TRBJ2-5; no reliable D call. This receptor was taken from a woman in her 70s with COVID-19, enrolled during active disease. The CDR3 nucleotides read TGTGCCAGCAGCTTAATGACCGGGGAGACCCAGTACTTC. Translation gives CASSLMTGETQYF.